One sample yielded the 7 T cell receptor beta chains listed below, sequenced in a study of CD39 and CD103 CD8 tumor-infiltrating T cells. Using immunoSEQ multiplex PCR, the repertoire was profiled, and TCRdb retains in-frame clones only, with some absent. This table has roughly 5,100 clones, just over 70% appearing once. The sample comprised CD8+ T cells sorted from blood. The subset is: total memory CD8 T cells (CD45RA-CCR7+/-) from blood or uninvolved lymph node. The receptor set was obtained from a human donor with head and neck squamous cell carcinoma.

This clone appeared a few times. This rearrangement joins TRBV6-4 to TRBJ2-7, with 7 nucleotides matching TRBD1. Per germline, CDR1 MRHNA and CDR2 SNTAGT. V dropped 2 bases and J dropped 6; count of bases not matched to a gene: 7. The CDR3 totals 14 residues. Here the CDR3 reads CASSDGTEGSEQYF. The DNA for the CDR3 is TGTGCCAGCAGTGACGGGACAGAGGGGTCCGAGCAGTACTTC.

V gene TRBV7-3 combines with J gene TRBJ2-1, with D possibly being TRBD2 (6 bases). The V gene lost 0 bases and the J gene lost 0 bases, with 9 bases spanning the gap. The germline V gene has CDR1 SGHTA and CDR2 FQGTGA. This CDR3 comprises 16 residues. CDR3 sequence (DNA): TGTGCCAGCAGCTTAACCGGGACTCCCTCCTACAATGAGCAGTTCTTC. Its protein product is CASSLTGTPSYNEQFF.

This chain connects TRBV6-4 to TRBJ2-1; D is possibly TRBD1 (6 bases). Germline CDR1 MRHNA, CDR2 SNTAGT. The CDR3 runs to 16 residues. Trimming cost V 0 bases and J 0 bases, with 9 bases left between them. The CDR3 region has the DNA TGTGCCAGCAGTGACTCAGTGGGGGCCTCCTACAATGAGCAGTTCTTC. It codes for CASSDSVGASYNEQFF.

CDR3 loop: CAWSVLAEAFF. In DNA, the CDR3 is TGTGCCTGGAGTGTACTTGCTGAAGCTTTCTTT. This chain links TRBV30 with TRBJ1-1; no reliable D call. CDR1 is GTSNPN, CDR2 SVGIG, per germline (reference sequence). V shed 0 bases and J shed 6 bases, with 5 bases lying between them. The CDR3 runs 11 residues.

The rearrangement joins TRBV7-2 to TRBJ2-1, with TRBD1 identical over 7 bases. The CDR3 has 15 residues. V trimming: 6 bases; J trimming: 2 bases; junction bases outside the gene matches: 7. CDR1 and CDR2 (germline): SGHTA, FQGNSA. This CDR3 is CASRRLGQAYNEQFF. The CDR3 coding sequence is TGTGCCAGCAGGCGCCTCGGACAGGCCTACAATGAGCAGTTCTTC.

The J gene is TRBJ1-2, the V gene TRBV7-9; no clear D. Per the germline V gene, CDR1 is SEHNR and CDR2 is FQNEAQ (reference sequence). CDR3 length: 11 residues. The V end was cut by 6 bases, the J end by 3 bases, with 5 bases between. Here the CDR3 reads CASSPDYGYTF. The CDR3 DNA is TGTGCCAGCAGTCCCGACTATGGCTACACCTTC.

The chain employs TRBV15 and TRBJ2-4; 13 nucleotides line up with TRBD2. Germline V lookup: CDR1 LNHNV, CDR2 YYDKDF (reference sequence). The J segment lost 7 bases and the V segment lost 5 bases, leaving 2 bases of the junction unmatched. This CDR3 has 14 residues. This chain's CDR3 is CATSSGLAGNIQYF. In nucleotides, the CDR3 is TGTGCCACCAGCTCGGGACTAGCGGGGAACATTCAGTACTTC. Using reference TRBV15 and TRBJ2-4 for the parts outside the CDR3, the full variable domain is DAMVIQNPRYQVTQFGKPVTLSCSQTLNHNVMYWYQQKSSQAPKLLFHYYDKDFNNEADTPDNFQSRRPNTSFCFLDIRSPGLGDTAMYLCATSSGLAGNIQYFGAGTRLSVL.